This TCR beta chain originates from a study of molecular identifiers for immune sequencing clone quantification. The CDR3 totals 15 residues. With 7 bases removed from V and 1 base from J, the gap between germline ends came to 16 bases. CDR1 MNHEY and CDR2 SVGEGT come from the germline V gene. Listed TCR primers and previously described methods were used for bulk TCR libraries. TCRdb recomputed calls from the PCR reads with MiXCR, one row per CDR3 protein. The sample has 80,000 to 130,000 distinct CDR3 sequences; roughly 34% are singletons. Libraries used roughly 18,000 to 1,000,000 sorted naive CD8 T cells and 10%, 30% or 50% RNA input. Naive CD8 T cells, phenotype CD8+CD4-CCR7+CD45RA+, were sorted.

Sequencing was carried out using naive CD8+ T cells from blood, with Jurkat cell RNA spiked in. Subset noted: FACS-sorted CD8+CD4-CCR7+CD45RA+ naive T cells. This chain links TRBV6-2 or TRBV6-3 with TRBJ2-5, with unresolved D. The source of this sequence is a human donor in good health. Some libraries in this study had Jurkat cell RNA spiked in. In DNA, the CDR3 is TGTGCCAGCACCCACCCACCGGCCATCCAAGAGACCCAGTACTTC. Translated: CASTHPPAIQETQYF.